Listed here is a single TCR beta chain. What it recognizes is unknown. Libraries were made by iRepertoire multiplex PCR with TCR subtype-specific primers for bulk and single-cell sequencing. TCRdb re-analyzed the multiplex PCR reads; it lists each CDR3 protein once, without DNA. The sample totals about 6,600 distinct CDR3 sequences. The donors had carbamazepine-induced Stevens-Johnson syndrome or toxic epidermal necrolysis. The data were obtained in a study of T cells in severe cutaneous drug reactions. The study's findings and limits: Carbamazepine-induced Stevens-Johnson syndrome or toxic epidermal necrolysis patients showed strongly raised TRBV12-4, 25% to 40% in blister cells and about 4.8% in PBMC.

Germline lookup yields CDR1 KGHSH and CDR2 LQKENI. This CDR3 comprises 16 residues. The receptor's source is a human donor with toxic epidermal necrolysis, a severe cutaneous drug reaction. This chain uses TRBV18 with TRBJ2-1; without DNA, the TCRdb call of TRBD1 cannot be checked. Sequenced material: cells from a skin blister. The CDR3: CASSGTGAGSYNEQFF.